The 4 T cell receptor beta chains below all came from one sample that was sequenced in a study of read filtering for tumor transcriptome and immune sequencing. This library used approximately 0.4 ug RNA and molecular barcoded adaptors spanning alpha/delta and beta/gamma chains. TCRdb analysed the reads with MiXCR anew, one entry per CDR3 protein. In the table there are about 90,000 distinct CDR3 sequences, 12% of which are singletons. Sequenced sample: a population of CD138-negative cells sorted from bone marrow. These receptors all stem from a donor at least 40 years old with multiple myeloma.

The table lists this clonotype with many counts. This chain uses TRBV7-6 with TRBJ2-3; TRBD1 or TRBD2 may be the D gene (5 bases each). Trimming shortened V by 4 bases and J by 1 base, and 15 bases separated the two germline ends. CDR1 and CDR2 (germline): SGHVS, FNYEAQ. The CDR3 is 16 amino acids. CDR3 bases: TGTGCCAGCAGCTCCCTCAGGGTCGGGGGCACAGATACGCAGTATTTT. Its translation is CASSSLRVGGTDTQYF.

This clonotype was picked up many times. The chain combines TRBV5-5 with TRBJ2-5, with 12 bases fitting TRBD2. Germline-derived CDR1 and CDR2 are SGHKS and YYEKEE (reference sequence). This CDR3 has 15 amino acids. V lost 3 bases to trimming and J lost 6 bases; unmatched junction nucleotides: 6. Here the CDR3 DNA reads TGTGCCAGCAGCTCGACTAGCGGGAGTGAGAAGACCCAGTACTTC. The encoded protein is CASSSTSGSEKTQYF.

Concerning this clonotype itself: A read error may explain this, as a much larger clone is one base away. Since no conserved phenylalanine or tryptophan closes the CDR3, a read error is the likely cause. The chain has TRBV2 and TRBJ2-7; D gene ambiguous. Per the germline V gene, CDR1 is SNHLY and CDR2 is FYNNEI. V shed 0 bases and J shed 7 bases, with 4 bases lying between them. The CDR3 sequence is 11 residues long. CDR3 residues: CASSEAGEQYS. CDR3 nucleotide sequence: TGTGCCAGCAGTGAAGCGGGGGAGCAGTACTCC.

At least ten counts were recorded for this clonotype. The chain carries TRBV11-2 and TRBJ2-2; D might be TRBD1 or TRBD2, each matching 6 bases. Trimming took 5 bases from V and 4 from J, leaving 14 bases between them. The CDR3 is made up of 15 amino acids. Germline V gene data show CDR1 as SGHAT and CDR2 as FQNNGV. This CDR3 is CASSAGTHSTGELFF. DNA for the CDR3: TGTGCCAGCAGCGCGGGGACACATAGCACCGGGGAGCTGTTTTTT.